This T cell receptor (beta chain) was recovered during a study of shared clonotypes between healthy human individuals. Into CD45RA+ naive and CD45RA-negative memory subsets, the CD4+ cells were split. The protocol was immunoSEQ multiplex PCR, while the TCRdb copy is restricted to in-frame clones and leaves out a portion. The table has around 2.3 million clones, approximately 96% seen once; the top ten hold more than 0.1%. This clone has just one count. The antigen remains undetermined. Findings of the study overall: In a handful of donors, around 5.5% of naive CD4 clonotypes appeared in common. The generation probabilities recorded for non-shared clonotypes fell below those of clonotypes shared by all four donors.

The receptor was isolated from a man aged 18 to 29 in good health. Material for sequencing was naive CD4+ T cells sorted from blood. Subset: CD45RA+ positively selected.

The CDR3 reads CASSPGQGRPREQYF. CDR3 DNA sequence: TGTGCCAGCAGTCCTGGACAGGGACGACCGCGCGAGCAGTACTTC. The gene calls are TRBV6-5 and TRBJ2-5; 8 positions agree with TRBD1. The DNA end is more similar to TRBJ2-7, so the J call may be wrong. Germline V gene sequence: CDR1 MNHEY, CDR2 SVGAGI. The CDR3 extends over 15 amino acids.